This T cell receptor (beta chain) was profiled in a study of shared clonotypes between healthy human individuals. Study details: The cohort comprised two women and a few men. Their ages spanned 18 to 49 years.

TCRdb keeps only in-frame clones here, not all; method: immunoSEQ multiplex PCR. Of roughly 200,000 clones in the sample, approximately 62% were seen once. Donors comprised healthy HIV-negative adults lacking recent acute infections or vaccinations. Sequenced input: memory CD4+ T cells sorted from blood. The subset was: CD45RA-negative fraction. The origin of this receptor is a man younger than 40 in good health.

In nucleotides, the CDR3 is TGCGCCAGCAGCCAAGCCGGGACCCTTGCGAGAGAGCAGTACTTC. Amino acid sequence: CASSQAGTLAREQYF. The rearrangement joins TRBV4-3 to TRBJ2-7; D is perhaps TRBD1 or TRBD2 (5 bases each). The CDR3 is 15 amino acids. V was pared by 1 base and J by 7 bases, with 17 bases between. Germline V gene sequence: CDR1 LGHNA, CDR2 YSLEER.